Detailed here is one TCR beta chain. Its antigen remains unknown. The data were taken from a study of T cell responses to AZD1222 COVID-19 vaccine. Study-level results: Spike as a whole was targeted by vaccine-associated CD4 TCRs, dominant at 160-218 and 743-854. A reported finding is that nearly half of spike-specific TCRs target unmutated variant regions. Only a handful of AZD1222 recipients, more than 5 in all, had baseline seropositivity.

Clones were sequenced by immunoSEQ multiplex PCR, and TCRdb holds only the in-frame ones, with some missing. The sample lists 80,000 to 85,000 clones, approximately 90% seen once, with more than 7.5% in the top ten. V shed 5 bases, J shed 7 bases, and the junction held 7 bases outside the gene matches. The CDR3 loop spans 12 amino acids. Looked up from germline, CDR1 is GTSNPN and CDR2 is SVGIG (reference sequence). This sequence was found in an adult who received the AZD1222 COVID-19 vaccine. Here the sequenced sample was peripheral blood, taken 28 days after the second AZD1222 dose. The gene calls are TRBV30 and TRBJ2-7, with 8 nucleotides matching TRBD1. CDR3 DNA: TGTGCCTGGGACAGGGGTAATAGGGAGCAGTACTTC. Protein product: CAWDRGNREQYF. Full variable domain (outside the CDR3, taken from reference TRBV30 and TRBJ2-7): SQTIHQWPATLVQPVGSPLSLECTVEGTSNPNLYWYRQAAGRGLQLLFYSVGIGQISSEVPQNLSASRPQDRQFILSSKKLLLSDSGFYLCAWDRGNREQYFGPGTRLTVT.